This T cell receptor (beta chain) was recovered during a study of technical replicates of blood from several donors. This CDR3 region has 16 residues. The germline gives CDR1 SGHDT, CDR2 YYEEEE. With 0 bases clipped from V and 10 bases from J, the junction kept 6 bases outside the gene matches. Only in-frame clones appear in the TCRdb table, and some are missing; sequencing was by immunoSEQ multiplex PCR. The sample gives over 10,000 clones, approximately 95% of which show up once; roughly 6.8% is in the top ten. V is TRBV5-6 and J is TRBJ2-1; 14 bases line up with TRBD2. The specimen sequenced was PBMCs. This clonotype was sampled from a human donor in good health. CDR3 amino acids: CASSLGGLAGVGEQFF. The CDR3 coding sequence is TGTGCCAGCAGCTTGGGGGGACTAGCGGGAGTAGGAGAGCAGTTCTTC.